A single sample is the source of the 3 T cell receptor beta chains below, sequenced in a study of T cell responses to AZD1222 COVID-19 vaccine. Sequenced by immunoSEQ multiplex PCR; TCRdb stores in-frame clones only, minus some. The sample has 130,000 or so clones; about 93% are singletons. The starting material was peripheral blood, obtained on day 0 of AZD1222 vaccination. All receptors come from an adult in good health.

This chain connects TRBV7-7 to TRBJ2-2; possibly TRBD2 for D (5 bases). Trimming took 2 bases from V and 4 from J, leaving 11 bases between them. The CDR3 extends over 15 amino acids. Germline V CDR1 and CDR2: SSHAT, FNYEAQ (reference sequence). The CDR3: CASSLLGRGTGELFF. The CDR3 nucleotides are TGTGCCAGCAGCTTATTAGGACGGGGCACCGGGGAGCTGTTTTTT.

The V call is TRBV9, the J call TRBJ2-1, with TRBD2 matching over 8 bases. J gave up 5 bases and V 4 bases, and 8 bases lay outside the gene matches. The CDR3 loop spans 15 amino acids. Per germline, CDR1 SGDLS and CDR2 YYNGEE. CDR3 protein: CASSTPGGPNNEQFF. The CDR3 nucleotides are TGTGCCAGCAGCACCCCGGGGGGGCCAAACAATGAGCAGTTCTTC.

The chain uses TRBV6-5 and TRBJ1-5; tentatively, D is TRBD1 (5 bases). The CDR3 is 14 residues long. Trimming left V 6 bases short and J 6 bases short, with 15 bases between. CDR1 and CDR2 (germline): MNHEY, SVGAGI. This CDR3 is CASRTPGTIQPQHF. The CDR3, as DNA: TGTGCCAGCAGAACTCCCGGGACCATTCAGCCCCAGCATTTT.